This T cell receptor beta chain was profiled in a study of T cells in localized non-small cell lung cancer. Study findings and constraints: Uninvolved neighboring lung showed the greatest T cell clonality, exceeding tumor.

The assay was immunoSEQ multiplex PCR, and TCRdb's table has in-frame clones only and misses some. The sample lists about 21,000 clones; about 81% were seen once. Germline V lookup: CDR1 MNHNS, CDR2 SASEGT. The CDR3 has 14 amino acids. Trimming pared 6 bases from V and 4 bases from J, leaving 15 bases between. This clone was counted only a few times. Antigen specificity is unknown. This sample comprised peripheral blood, obtained before any cancer treatment. This receptor was obtained from a man aged 40-75 years with stage I lung adenocarcinoma. J is TRBJ2-5 and V is TRBV6-1; a possible D gene is TRBD2 (6 bases). The CDR3 DNA is TGTGCCAGCAGCCGGACTACCGATATAGAGACCCAGTACTTC. It translates to CASSRTTDIETQYF.